These 29 T cell receptor beta chains share one sample of origin, sequenced in a study of blood T cells in healthy people across ages. With a J-beta primer mix and a sample-barcoded 5' primer, a second PCR ran about 7 to 11 cycles. One entry per CDR3 protein, called by TCRdb with MiXCR from the 5' RACE reads. The repertoire holds around 2 million distinct CDR3 sequences, with around 40% as singletons. The sequenced material came from blood. The receptor source for this set is a human donor in good health.

This clonotype turned up a few times. The gene calls are TRBV9 and TRBJ1-6; maybe TRBD1 (6 bases). The CDR3 extends over 16 amino acids. V was cut by 3 bases and J by 14 bases, with 24 bases left in between. The germline CDR1 and CDR2 sequences are SGDLS and YYNGEE. CDR3 in amino acids: CASSDQNRDPSVALHF. The CDR3 coding sequence is TGTGCCAGCAGCGACCAGAACAGGGATCCCTCGGTCGCCCTCCACTTT. The full variable domain, with the rest looked up from reference TRBV9 and TRBJ1-6, is DSGVTQTPKHLITATGQRVTLRCSPRSGDLSVYWYQQSLDQGLQFLIQYYNGEERAKGNILERFSAQQFPDLHSELNLSSLELGDSALYFCASSDQNRDPSVALHFGNGTRLTVT.

Only one count was recorded for this clonotype. V and J are TRBV12-3 or TRBV12-4 and TRBJ2-5; 10 bases align to TRBD2. The CDR3 runs 15 residues. The J segment lost 11 bases and the V segment lost 6 bases, leaving 15 bases of the junction unmatched. The CDR3 sequence: CASSQRGGGGGEQYF. The CDR3 coding sequence is TGTGCCAGCAGCCAGCGGGGGGGCGGTGGTGGTGAGCAGTACTTC.

A remark on this clonotype: It is likely a read error, because the conserved phenylalanine at the end of the CDR3 is missing. This chain connects TRBV7-2 to TRBJ2-6; D is unresolved. The V end was cut by 1 base, the J end by 2 bases, with 6 bases between. The germline V gene encodes CDR1 SGHTA and CDR2 FQGNSA. The CDR3 has 15 amino acids. CDR3 nucleotide sequence: TGTGCCAGCAGCTTAGGGGCGGCTGGGGCCAACGTCCTGACTCTC. Protein sequence: CASSLGAAGANVLTL.

The genes are TRBV25-1 and TRBJ2-1; no firm D call. CDR3 length: 10 residues. With 8 bases removed from V and 12 bases from J, the gap between germline ends came to 11 bases. Germline V CDR1 and CDR2: MGHDK, SYGVNS. The CDR3, as DNA: TGTGCCAGCGGGTGGCTCGGGCAGTTCTTC. Translating gives CASGWLGQFF.

This clonotype was detected ten times or more. This chain links TRBV20-1 with TRBJ2-4; D might be TRBD1 (5 bases). The CDR3 covers 17 residues. The germline V gene has CDR1 DFQATT and CDR2 SNEGSKA (reference sequence). With 6 bases removed from V and 6 bases from J, the gap between germline ends came to 27 bases. Here the CDR3 DNA reads TGCAGTGCCCCCGGGCCAGGGTTTAATTCGTACCCAAACATTCAGTACTTC. This codes for CSAPGPGFNSYPNIQYF.

This clonotype has just a few counts. The gene calls are TRBV20-1 and TRBJ2-5; 11 positions agree with TRBD2. Per the germline V gene, CDR1 is DFQATT and CDR2 is SNEGSKA (reference sequence). The CDR3 extends over 14 amino acids. V was pared by 3 bases and J by 7 bases, with 7 bases of the junction left unmatched. The CDR3 coding sequence is TGCAGTGCTAGGATAGCGGGGGGGCACGGGACCCAGTACTTC. Residues: CSARIAGGHGTQYF.

On this clonotype itself: One end of the junction does not line up with germline, which may come from a read error. The chain is built from TRBV7-3 and TRBJ2-4, with 14 bases that match TRBD2. Gene TRBJ2-7 matches the end of the DNA better, so the J call may be wrong. From germline, CDR1 is SGHTA and CDR2 FQGTGA. The CDR3 totals 15 residues. CDR3 coding DNA: TGTACCAGCAGCTCCGGGACTAGCGGGGGAGGCGAGCAGTACTTC. This translates into CTSSSGTSGGGEQYF.

This clonotype appeared a few times. The chain joins TRBV6-1 to TRBJ1-1; D ambiguous. Germline lookup yields CDR1 MNHNS and CDR2 SASEGT. The CDR3 sequence is 12 residues long. V gave up 4 bases and J gave up 7 bases, with 10 bases separating them. The CDR3 DNA reads as TGTGCCAGCAGTGGAGACGGCTATGAAGCTTTCTTT. It translates to CASSGDGYEAFF.

This clonotype showed up many times. This chain joins TRBV12-3 or TRBV12-4 and TRBJ2-1; TRBD1 aligns across 7 bases. The CDR3 spans 12 residues. V dropped 5 bases and J dropped 6; count of bases not matched to a gene: 1. The CDR3 loop reads CASSRDSNEQFF. DNA for the CDR3: TGTGCCAGCAGTCGGGACAGCAATGAGCAGTTCTTC.

The chain recombines TRBV7-3 with TRBJ1-1; 7 bases match TRBD1. V was clipped by 5 bases and J by 5 bases; unmatched bases: 5. Germline lookup yields CDR1 SGHTA and CDR2 FQGTGA. The CDR3 totals 13 residues. The DNA of the CDR3 is TGTGCCAGCAGCACCAGACAGGGTACTGAAGCTTTCTTT. This encodes CASSTRQGTEAFF.

The chain employs TRBV20-1 and TRBJ2-1; TRBD2 is a possible D gene (6 bases). From germline, CDR1 is DFQATT and CDR2 SNEGSKA (reference sequence). The CDR3 sequence is 15 residues long. V lost 0 bases and J 7 bases, leaving 16 bases between the germline ends. DNA of the CDR3: TGCAGTGCTAGAGATTGGGGAGGTGGTCGGAATGAGCAGTTCTTC. The encoded protein is CSARDWGGGRNEQFF.

This clonotype was seen more than once but under ten times. The rearrangement links TRBV7-2 to TRBJ1-4; D not resolved. With 1 base removed from V and 2 bases from J, the gap between germline ends came to 8 bases. Germline CDR1 reads SGHTA; CDR2 reads FQGNSA. The CDR3 has 15 residues. CDR3 loop: CASSLDPGTNEKLFF. CDR3 coding DNA: TGTGCCAGCAGCTTAGATCCGGGTACTAATGAAAAACTGTTTTTT.

This chain links TRBV4-1 with TRBJ2-5; 9 bases are shared with TRBD2. V was pared by 4 bases and J by 5 bases, with 8 bases of the junction left unmatched. This CDR3 has 15 amino acids. The germline CDR1 and CDR2 sequences are MGHRA and YSYEKL. As DNA, the CDR3 is TGCGCCAGCAGCCCTAGCGGGATTTATAGGGAGACCCAGTACTTC. Translation: CASSPSGIYRETQYF.

This chain connects TRBV27 to TRBJ1-5; no definite D call. The V gene's germline CDR1 is MNHEY and CDR2 SMNVEV (reference sequence). Trimming cost V 0 bases and J 6 bases, with 6 bases left between them. The CDR3 consists of 13 residues. CDR3 in DNA: TGTGCCAGCAGTTTATCGATCGGTCAGCCCCAGCATTTT. Its protein product is CASSLSIGQPQHF.

Details on this clonotype: The CDR3 ends on some other residue instead of the conserved phenylalanine or tryptophan, so this is likely a read error. V is TRBV7-2 and J is TRBJ2-3; D gene uncertain. The germline gives CDR1 SGHTA, CDR2 FQGNSA. The CDR3 loop spans 14 amino acids. V was pared by 1 base and J by 1 base, with 6 bases between. DNA for the CDR3: TGTGCCAGCAGCTTAGGCGGTCGCACAGATACGCAGTATTGT. Its translation: CASSLGGRTDTQYC.

V is TRBV7-2 and J is TRBJ2-5, with D maybe TRBD1 (6 bases). Germline V CDR1 and CDR2: SGHTA, FQGNSA. V was cut by 5 bases and J by 5 bases, with 15 bases left in between. The CDR3 covers 14 residues. CDR3 DNA sequence: TGTGCCAGCAGCACCGGACAGAGTGGGGAGACCCAGTACTTC. Its translation: CASSTGQSGETQYF.

The chain employs TRBV20-1 and TRBJ2-4, with TRBD1 matching 10 bases. The better agreement between TRBJ2-7 and the DNA end casts doubt on the J call. This CDR3 spans 17 amino acids. Germline loops: CDR1 DFQATT, CDR2 SNEGSKA (reference sequence). The CDR3 sequence is CSARDPIDRGPSYEQYF. The CDR3 region has the DNA TGCAGTGCTAGAGATCCTATCGACAGGGGGCCATCCTACGAGCAGTACTTC.

As regards this clonotype: The junction and the germline gene differ at one end; a read error may be behind it. The chain recombines TRBV2 with TRBJ2-7; D is unresolved. CDR3 length: 12 residues. CDR1 is SNHLY and CDR2 is FYNNEI in the germline V gene. CDR3: CTSSEGLNEQYF. In nucleotides, the CDR3 is TGTACCAGCAGCGAAGGGCTAAACGAGCAGTACTTC.

This clonotype was counted a few times. V gene TRBV7-2 combines with J gene TRBJ2-5; 7 positions agree with TRBD1. The CDR3 totals 14 residues. J lost 0 bases, V lost 4 bases, and 2 bases had no gene match. Germline CDR1 SGHTA, CDR2 FQGNSA. CDR3 region: CASSWDRYQETQYF. The CDR3 bases are TGTGCCAGCAGCTGGGACAGATACCAAGAGACCCAGTACTTC.

The V and J genes are TRBV18 and TRBJ1-2; 7 nucleotides align to TRBD1. This CDR3 comprises 15 residues. Trimming cost V 6 bases and J 6 bases; bases outside gene matches: 13. The germline V gene has CDR1 KGHSH and CDR2 LQKENI. CDR3 DNA sequence: TGTGCCAGCTCCCCAGGGGGGACAGCGCAACATGGCTACACCTTC. This encodes CASSPGGTAQHGYTF.

The table lists this clonotype with many counts. V is TRBV4-3 and J is TRBJ2-7, with D hard to call. CDR3 length: 13 residues. Trimming removed 0 bases from V and 4 bases from J, with 7 bases in between. Germline V gene data show CDR1 as LGHNA and CDR2 as YSLEER. The CDR3 DNA is TGCGCCAGCAGCCAAGATGGAGAATACGAGCAGTACTTC. It codes for CASSQDGEYEQYF.

V is TRBV12-3 or TRBV12-4 and J is TRBJ2-5, with 8 bases aligning to TRBD1. This CDR3 region has 16 residues. The J segment lost 4 bases and the V segment lost 4 bases, leaving 11 bases of the junction unmatched. The CDR3 DNA follows: TGTGCCAGCAGTTCGCCCTCCCTCAGGGGGCTAGAGACCCAGTACTTC. It encodes CASSSPSLRGLETQYF.

The chain couples TRBV20-1 to TRBJ1-5, with 7 positions matching TRBD1. This CDR3 spans 13 amino acids. Germline trimming cut 1 base from V and 5 bases from J; bases unmatched to any gene: 2. Per the germline V gene, CDR1 is DFQATT and CDR2 is SNEGSKA (reference sequence). The CDR3 loop reads CSARGQGYQPQHF. The CDR3 region has the DNA TGCAGTGCTAGAGGACAGGGTTATCAGCCCCAGCATTTT.

This clonotype was seen more than once but under ten times. CDR3 sequence: CASSQGPVSYEQYF. For the CDR3, the DNA is TGCGCCAGCAGCCAAGGCCCCGTGTCCTACGAGCAGTACTTC. The rearrangement links TRBV4-3 to TRBJ2-7; D call uncertain. Trimming shortened V by 1 base and J by 1 base, and 8 bases separated the two germline ends. The CDR3 runs to 14 residues. Germline CDR1 LGHNA, CDR2 YSLEER.

This clonotype was observed a single time. V gene TRBV5-1 combines with J gene TRBJ1-4; D remains ambiguous. Germline CDR1 reads SGHRS; CDR2 reads YFSETQ. The CDR3 runs 15 residues. The germline V and J ends were trimmed by 2 bases and 0 bases, with 8 bases remaining between them. The CDR3 reads CASSFRDPTNEKLFF. CDR3 coding DNA: TGCGCCAGCAGCTTCCGGGATCCAACTAATGAAAAACTGTTTTTT.

This clonotype was seen a few times. CDR3 amino acids: CASSMLAEQFF. The CDR3 coding sequence is TGCGCCAGCAGCATGCTCGCTGAGCAGTTCTTC. V and J are TRBV5-1 and TRBJ2-1; D gene uncertain. V was shortened by 4 bases and J by 9 bases, with 8 bases between the two germline ends. The CDR3 sequence is 11 residues long. The germline gives CDR1 SGHRS, CDR2 YFSETQ. The full variable domain, its missing parts supplied by reference TRBV5-1 and TRBJ2-1, is KAGVTQTPRYLIKTRGQQVTLSCSPISGHRSVSWYQQTPGQGLQFLFEYFSETQRNKGNFPGRFSGRQFSNSRSEMNVSTLELGDSALYLCASSMLAEQFFGPGTRLTVL.

This clonotype has more than one count but fewer than ten. The chain carries TRBV9 and TRBJ2-1; TRBD1 aligns across 8 bases. The CDR3 sequence is 15 residues long. In germline, CDR1 is SGDLS, CDR2 YYNGEE. Germline trimming cut 4 bases from V and 4 bases from J; bases unmatched to any gene: 7. The CDR3 loop reads CASSTGGTGYNEQFF. Here the CDR3 DNA reads TGTGCCAGCAGCACCGGCGGGACAGGATACAATGAGCAGTTCTTC.

The genes are TRBV20-1 and TRBJ2-7, with 8 bases aligning to TRBD1. The ends lost 0 bases at V and 4 bases at J; junction bases unmatched: 5. Germline CDR1 and CDR2: DFQATT and SNEGSKA (reference sequence). The length of the CDR3 is 14 residues. CDR3 residues: CSAREDRVAYEQYF. The CDR3, as DNA: TGCAGTGCTAGAGAGGACAGGGTGGCGTACGAGCAGTACTTC.

At least ten counts were recorded for this clonotype. The chain recombines TRBV10-3 with TRBJ2-7; the D gene is possibly TRBD1 (5 bases). Germline V lookup: CDR1 ENHRY, CDR2 SYGVKD. Trimming stripped 10 bases from V and 0 bases from J, with 13 bases between. The CDR3 spans 13 residues. The CDR3, as DNA: TGTGCCAAAACCGACAGCAACTCCTACGAGCAGTACTTC. Protein: CAKTDSNSYEQYF.